A selection of T cell receptor beta chains follows, all from one sample in a study of cytomegalovirus exposure and HLA in healthy donors. Generated by immunoSEQ multiplex PCR, the TCRdb table keeps only in-frame clones and is missing some. The top ten clones hold roughly 13% of a sample with more than 150,000 clones, over 60% of them seen once. Sequencing used PBMCs. These TCRs come from a middle-aged man in good health and CMV-seropositive. CDR3s include the opening cysteine and the closing phenylalanine or tryptophan. Fields, in order: CDR3 length, V gene, clone size, J gene, D gene, CDR3 DNA, CDR3 protein. A D gene is named only where the DNA matches it firmly. Rows may omit the clone size; those that give it use once, few, many or a size class.

cdr3_length: 15; v_call: TRBV9; clone_size: few; j_call: TRBJ2-3; d_call: TRBD1; cdr3_nt: TGTGCCAGCACTCCCCGGGACAGGGGGATCCATACGCAGTATTTT; cdr3_aa: CASTPRDRGIHTQYF
cdr3_length: 17; v_call: TRBV19; clone_size: once; j_call: TRBJ2-2; d_call: TRBD2; cdr3_nt: TGTGCCACCTGTCACGGGGGGGCGTTTCGTGGCACCGGGGAGCTGTTTTTT; cdr3_aa: CATCHGGAFRGTGELFF
cdr3_length: 14; v_call: TRBV7-9; clone_size: NA; j_call: TRBJ1-1; d_call: NA; cdr3_nt: TGTGCCAGCAGCTTCGGGCAGGGGAACACTGAAGCTTTCTTT; cdr3_aa: CASSFGQGNTEAFF
cdr3_length: 14; v_call: TRBV5-1; clone_size: NA; j_call: TRBJ1-4; d_call: NA; cdr3_nt: TGCGCCAGCAGCTTGGGAGGGGGAGTTGAAAAACTGTTTTTT; cdr3_aa: CASSLGGGVEKLFF
cdr3_length: 15; v_call: TRBV9; clone_size: NA; j_call: TRBJ2-1; d_call: TRBD1; cdr3_nt: TGTGCCAGCAGTACTCAAGGGACAGTTTACAATGAGCAGTTCTTC; cdr3_aa: CASSTQGTVYNEQFF
cdr3_length: 16; v_call: TRBV6-1; clone_size: NA; j_call: TRBJ2-5; d_call: NA; cdr3_nt: TGTGCCAGCAGTGAAGTCTGGCGGGGGCCCAAAGAGACCCAGTACTTC; cdr3_aa: CASSEVWRGPKETQYF
cdr3_length: 15; v_call: TRBV5-1; clone_size: few; j_call: TRBJ2-5; d_call: TRBD1; cdr3_nt: TGCGCCAGCAGCACCAGGACAGGGGGCTTAGAGACCCAGTACTTC; cdr3_aa: CASSTRTGGLETQYF
cdr3_length: 12; v_call: TRBV2; clone_size: few; j_call: TRBJ1-1; d_call: NA; cdr3_nt: TGTGCCAGCAGCGGGACACGTACTGAAGCTTTCTTT; cdr3_aa: CASSGTRTEAFF
cdr3_length: 13; v_call: TRBV28; clone_size: NA; j_call: TRBJ1-2; d_call: NA; cdr3_nt: TGTGCCAGCAGTTTACCCCTAACGGGAGGCTACACCTTC; cdr3_aa: CASSLPLTGGYTF
cdr3_length: 13; v_call: TRBV7-3; clone_size: few; j_call: TRBJ2-7; d_call: NA; cdr3_nt: TGTGCCAGCAGCTTACGGACAATGGGCGAGCAGTACTTC; cdr3_aa: CASSLRTMGEQYF
cdr3_length: 14; v_call: TRBV5-1; clone_size: NA; j_call: TRBJ2-2; d_call: NA; cdr3_nt: TGCGCCAGCAGCTTGACAGGGAAACCCGGGGAGCTGTTTTTT; cdr3_aa: CASSLTGKPGELFF
cdr3_length: 15; v_call: TRBV7-6; clone_size: NA; j_call: TRBJ2-5; d_call: NA; cdr3_nt: TGTGCCAGCAGCTTAAGTCCGACTCCTATGGAGACCCAGTACTTC; cdr3_aa: CASSLSPTPMETQYF
cdr3_length: 18; v_call: TRBV9; clone_size: NA; j_call: TRBJ2-1; d_call: TRBD1; cdr3_nt: TGTGCCAGCAGCGCTGCCGGGACAGGGAAGGCGACCTACAATGAGCAGTTCTTC; cdr3_aa: CASSAAGTGKATYNEQFF
cdr3_length: 16; v_call: TRBV5-1; clone_size: few; j_call: TRBJ2-7; d_call: TRBD2; cdr3_nt: TGCGCCAGCAGCACACAACTAGCGGGGAGCTCCTACGAGCAGTACTTC; cdr3_aa: CASSTQLAGSSYEQYF
cdr3_length: 16; v_call: TRBV6-4; clone_size: NA; j_call: TRBJ2-2; d_call: NA; cdr3_nt: TGTGCCAGCAGTGACTCGCGGCATACGTCCACCGGGGAGCTGTTTTTT; cdr3_aa: CASSDSRHTSTGELFF
cdr3_length: 11; v_call: TRBV2; clone_size: NA; j_call: TRBJ1-1; d_call: NA; cdr3_nt: TGTGCCAGCACAGAGAGGACTGAAGCTTTCTTT; cdr3_aa: CASTERTEAFF
cdr3_length: 15; v_call: TRBV4-1; clone_size: NA; j_call: TRBJ1-2; d_call: TRBD1; cdr3_nt: TGCGCCAGCAGCCAAATTGAGACAGGGAATAATGGCTACACCTTC; cdr3_aa: CASSQIETGNNGYTF
cdr3_length: 16; v_call: TRBV7-3; clone_size: NA; j_call: TRBJ2-3; d_call: TRBD1; cdr3_nt: TGTGCCAGCAGCTCTGTGAGGACAGGGGGCACAGATACGCAGTATTTT; cdr3_aa: CASSSVRTGGTDTQYF
cdr3_length: 14; v_call: TRBV9; clone_size: NA; j_call: TRBJ1-6; d_call: NA; cdr3_nt: TGTGCCAGCAGCGTAGGAGGATATAATTCACCCCTCCACTTT; cdr3_aa: CASSVGGYNSPLHF
cdr3_length: 14; v_call: TRBV10-2; clone_size: NA; j_call: TRBJ2-1; d_call: NA; cdr3_nt: TGCGCCAGCAGGGACACGACAGGAGACAATGAGCAGTTCTTC; cdr3_aa: CASRDTTGDNEQFF
cdr3_length: 15; v_call: TRBV5-6; clone_size: NA; j_call: TRBJ2-7; d_call: NA; cdr3_nt: TGTGCCAGCAGCTTGGTTGGGAGGAGCTCCTACGAGCAGTACTTC; cdr3_aa: CASSLVGRSSYEQYF
cdr3_length: 15; v_call: TRBV5-1; clone_size: NA; j_call: TRBJ2-5; d_call: TRBD2; cdr3_nt: TGCGCCAGCAGCGTGCTAGCGGGGCCCCAAGAGACCCAGTACTTC; cdr3_aa: CASSVLAGPQETQYF
cdr3_length: 15; v_call: TRBV11-2; clone_size: once; j_call: TRBJ1-3; d_call: NA; cdr3_nt: TGTGCCAGCAGCCAGCGGACGGTCTCTGGAAACACCATATATTTT; cdr3_aa: CASSQRTVSGNTIYF
cdr3_length: 18; v_call: TRBV7-6; clone_size: NA; j_call: TRBJ1-2; d_call: TRBD1; cdr3_nt: TGTGCCAGCAGCCCCTCGGCCGACCTTAGACAGGGGGCGGAAGGCTACACCTTC; cdr3_aa: CASSPSADLRQGAEGYTF
cdr3_length: 15; v_call: TRBV6-5; clone_size: NA; j_call: TRBJ2-6; d_call: NA; cdr3_nt: TGTGCCAGCAGTCCGGACAGAGCTGGGGCCAACGTCCTGACTTTC; cdr3_aa: CASSPDRAGANVLTF
cdr3_length: 15; v_call: TRBV6-6; clone_size: NA; j_call: TRBJ2-5; d_call: NA; cdr3_nt: TGTGCCAGCAGTTACTCACAAGGAAAGGGGGAGACCCAGTACTTC; cdr3_aa: CASSYSQGKGETQYF
cdr3_length: 16; v_call: TRBV28; clone_size: NA; j_call: TRBJ1-5; d_call: NA; cdr3_nt: TGTGCCAGCAAAGCTGACAGTTCCAATCTCAATCAGCCCCAGCATTTT; cdr3_aa: CASKADSSNLNQPQHF
cdr3_length: 17; v_call: TRBV7-2; clone_size: NA; j_call: TRBJ2-3; d_call: NA; cdr3_nt: TGTGCCAGCAGCGGCCGGACAGTGGCGGAGGGCACAGATACGCAGTATTTT; cdr3_aa: CASSGRTVAEGTDTQYF
cdr3_length: 14; v_call: TRBV16; clone_size: NA; j_call: TRBJ2-7; d_call: NA; cdr3_nt: TGTGCCAGCAGCCAATTGGCAGGTTCGTACGAGCAGTACTTC; cdr3_aa: CASSQLAGSYEQYF
cdr3_length: 17; v_call: TRBV13; clone_size: few; j_call: TRBJ2-1; d_call: NA; cdr3_nt: TGTGCCAGCAGCCGACGCAGGGGTCAGAAGGGAAACAATGAGCAGTTCTTC; cdr3_aa: CASSRRRGQKGNNEQFF
cdr3_length: 13; v_call: TRBV5-1; clone_size: few; j_call: TRBJ1-1; d_call: NA; cdr3_nt: TGCGCCAGCAGCTTGGGCGGGGTTACTGAAGCTTTCTTT; cdr3_aa: CASSLGGVTEAFF
cdr3_length: 15; v_call: TRBV7-3; clone_size: many; j_call: TRBJ2-6; d_call: NA; cdr3_nt: TGTGCCAGCAGCCTAGCACTCTCTGGGGCCAACGTCCTGACTTTC; cdr3_aa: CASSLALSGANVLTF
cdr3_length: 16; v_call: TRBV9; clone_size: NA; j_call: TRBJ2-1; d_call: NA; cdr3_nt: TGTGCCAGCAGCGTAGATGGGGCGATCAGGTCCAATGAGCAGTTCTTC; cdr3_aa: CASSVDGAIRSNEQFF
cdr3_length: 13; v_call: TRBV5-1; clone_size: NA; j_call: TRBJ1-1; d_call: NA; cdr3_nt: TGCGCCAGCAGCATTCAGGGAACGACTGAAGCTTTCTTT; cdr3_aa: CASSIQGTTEAFF
cdr3_length: 14; v_call: TRBV27; clone_size: few; j_call: TRBJ1-1; d_call: TRBD1; cdr3_nt: TGTGCCAGCAACCGACAGGGTCCGAACACTGAAGCTTTCTTT; cdr3_aa: CASNRQGPNTEAFF
cdr3_length: 13; v_call: TRBV28; clone_size: NA; j_call: TRBJ2-7; d_call: NA; cdr3_nt: TGTGCCAGCAGTGGGGACATAACCTACGAGCAGTACTTC; cdr3_aa: CASSGDITYEQYF
cdr3_length: 14; v_call: TRBV7-2; clone_size: NA; j_call: TRBJ1-2; d_call: TRBD1; cdr3_nt: TGTGCCAGCAGCTTAAACAGGGGGGAGTATGGCTACACCTTC; cdr3_aa: CASSLNRGEYGYTF
cdr3_length: 15; v_call: TRBV7-9; clone_size: NA; j_call: TRBJ1-4; d_call: TRBD1; cdr3_nt: TGTGCCAGCAGCTTAGCGACAGGGGCGCGCGAAAAACTGTTTTTT; cdr3_aa: CASSLATGAREKLFF
cdr3_length: 14; v_call: TRBV18; clone_size: NA; j_call: TRBJ2-7; d_call: TRBD2; cdr3_nt: TGTGCCAGCTCACGGGGGAGGGGCCCCTACGAGCAGTACTTC; cdr3_aa: CASSRGRGPYEQYF
cdr3_length: 15; v_call: TRBV30; clone_size: few; j_call: TRBJ1-2; d_call: NA; cdr3_nt: TGTGCCTGGAGTGTAGGGTTTGCTGGGGCCTATGGCTACACCTTC; cdr3_aa: CAWSVGFAGAYGYTF
cdr3_length: 15; v_call: TRBV4-2; clone_size: NA; j_call: TRBJ2-7; d_call: NA; cdr3_nt: TGTGCCAGCAGCCAAGTCGTGGCGGGGCTTTACGAGCAGTACTTC; cdr3_aa: CASSQVVAGLYEQYF
cdr3_length: 14; v_call: TRBV11-3; clone_size: NA; j_call: TRBJ2-3; d_call: NA; cdr3_nt: TGTGCCAGCAGCTTAGGAGGCAGGGGCGATACGCAGTATTTT; cdr3_aa: CASSLGGRGDTQYF
cdr3_length: 14; v_call: TRBV27; clone_size: NA; j_call: TRBJ2-2; d_call: NA; cdr3_nt: TGTGCCAGCAGTTTAGTCGAGGAGACCGGGGAGCTGTTTTTT; cdr3_aa: CASSLVEETGELFF
cdr3_length: 15; v_call: TRBV2; clone_size: once; j_call: TRBJ2-1; d_call: TRBD1; cdr3_nt: TGTGCCAGCAGTCAGGACAGGGGGGAGTACAATGAGCAGTTCTTC; cdr3_aa: CASSQDRGEYNEQFF
cdr3_length: 16; v_call: TRBV4-2; clone_size: once; j_call: TRBJ2-5; d_call: TRBD2; cdr3_nt: TGTGCCAGCAGCCAAGAAGCGGGGGATCATAAAGAGACCCAGTACTTC; cdr3_aa: CASSQEAGDHKETQYF
cdr3_length: 19; v_call: TRBV7-9; clone_size: NA; j_call: TRBJ2-5; d_call: TRBD2; cdr3_nt: TGTGCCAGCAGCCTGCCCCCGGGACTAGCGGGGGACGTCCAAGAGACCCAGTACTTC; cdr3_aa: CASSLPPGLAGDVQETQYF
cdr3_length: 16; v_call: TRBV7-9; clone_size: NA; j_call: TRBJ1-1; d_call: NA; cdr3_nt: TGTGCCAGCAGCCCCGTGGGCCAGGGAGGTGACACTGAAGCTTTCTTT; cdr3_aa: CASSPVGQGGDTEAFF
cdr3_length: 15; v_call: TRBV5-6; clone_size: NA; j_call: TRBJ2-5; d_call: NA; cdr3_nt: TGTGCCAGCAGCCCGGGAGACAGGGAAGGAGAGACCCAGTACTTC; cdr3_aa: CASSPGDREGETQYF
cdr3_length: 12; v_call: TRBV4-2; clone_size: NA; j_call: TRBJ2-3; d_call: NA; cdr3_nt: TGTGCCAGCAGCCCCTCCGGAGATACGCAGTATTTT; cdr3_aa: CASSPSGDTQYF
cdr3_length: 14; v_call: TRBV29-1; clone_size: NA; j_call: TRBJ2-1; d_call: TRBD2; cdr3_nt: TGCAGCGTCGGACTAGCGGGGATCTACAATGAGCAGTTCTTC; cdr3_aa: CSVGLAGIYNEQFF
cdr3_length: 14; v_call: TRBV7-3; clone_size: NA; j_call: TRBJ1-1; d_call: NA; cdr3_nt: TGTGCCAGCAGCTTTAATGACAAGAACACTGAAGCTTTCTTT; cdr3_aa: CASSFNDKNTEAFF
cdr3_length: 19; v_call: TRBV7-2; clone_size: NA; j_call: TRBJ1-2; d_call: NA; cdr3_nt: TGTGCCAGCAGCTCTAAGAGGGACTACCGGCCCACGGATCCCTATGGCTACACCTTC; cdr3_aa: CASSSKRDYRPTDPYGYTF
cdr3_length: 16; v_call: TRBV7-6; clone_size: NA; j_call: TRBJ2-2; d_call: TRBD2; cdr3_nt: TGTGCCAGCAGCCCGCCGTCTAGCGGGGGGCTCGGGGAGCTGTTTTTT; cdr3_aa: CASSPPSSGGLGELFF
cdr3_length: 15; v_call: TRBV5-1; clone_size: NA; j_call: TRBJ1-6; d_call: TRBD1; cdr3_nt: TGCGCCAGCAGCTTGGGGGACAGAACGAATTCACCCCTCCACTTT; cdr3_aa: CASSLGDRTNSPLHF
cdr3_length: 15; v_call: TRBV6-1; clone_size: NA; j_call: TRBJ1-5; d_call: TRBD1; cdr3_nt: TGTGCCAGCAGCGCGGGACAGGGAGGCAATCAGCCCCAGCATTTT; cdr3_aa: CASSAGQGGNQPQHF
cdr3_length: 16; v_call: TRBV18; clone_size: NA; j_call: TRBJ2-1; d_call: TRBD1; cdr3_nt: TGTGCCAGCTCACCACGGACAGGGGGCGCCTACAATGAGCAGTTCTTC; cdr3_aa: CASSPRTGGAYNEQFF
cdr3_length: 14; v_call: TRBV7-6; clone_size: once; j_call: TRBJ1-1; d_call: TRBD1; cdr3_nt: TGTGCCAGCAGCCTCAGACAGGGAGGCACTGAAGCTTTCTTT; cdr3_aa: CASSLRQGGTEAFF
cdr3_length: 16; v_call: TRBV7-3; clone_size: NA; j_call: TRBJ2-2; d_call: TRBD1; cdr3_nt: TGTGCCAGCAGCTCCCCGGGACAGGGGGCCGACGGGGAGCTGTTTTTT; cdr3_aa: CASSSPGQGADGELFF
cdr3_length: 15; v_call: TRBV19; clone_size: NA; j_call: TRBJ1-3; d_call: NA; cdr3_nt: TGTGCCAGTACCCTCTCGGGCAGGGCTGGAAACACCATATATTTT; cdr3_aa: CASTLSGRAGNTIYF
cdr3_length: 14; v_call: TRBV10-3; clone_size: once; j_call: TRBJ2-7; d_call: TRBD1; cdr3_nt: TGTGCCATCAGGGGACAGGGGGCGGGAAACGAGCAGTACTTC; cdr3_aa: CAIRGQGAGNEQYF